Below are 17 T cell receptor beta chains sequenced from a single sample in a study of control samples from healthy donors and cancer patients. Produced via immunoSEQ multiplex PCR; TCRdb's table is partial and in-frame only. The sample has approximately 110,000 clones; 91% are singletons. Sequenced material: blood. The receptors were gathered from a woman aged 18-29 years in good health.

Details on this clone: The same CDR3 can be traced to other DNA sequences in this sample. The CDR3 nucleotides read TGTGCCAGTAGTATCGAACTGAACACTGAAGCTTTCTTT. Its translation is CASSIELNTEAFF. V gene TRBV19 combines with J gene TRBJ1-1; the D is unclear. The CDR3 consists of 13 residues. Germline CDR1 is LNHDA and CDR2 is SQIVND (reference sequence). Trimming removed 3 bases from V and 0 bases from J, with 5 bases in between.

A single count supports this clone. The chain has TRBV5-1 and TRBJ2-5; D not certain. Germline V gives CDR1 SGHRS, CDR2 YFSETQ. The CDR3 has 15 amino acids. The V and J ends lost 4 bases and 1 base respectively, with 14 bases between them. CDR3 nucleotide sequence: TGCGCCAGCAGCCTGCCACAGAATAGCCAAGAGACCCAGTACTTC. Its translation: CASSLPQNSQETQYF.

In nucleotides, the CDR3 is TGTGCCAGCTCACCCCCGCGCGGGTCTACCTATGGCTACACCTTC. It is translated as CASSPPRGSTYGYTF. The V and J genes are TRBV18 and TRBJ1-2; D unresolved. CDR1 and CDR2 (germline): KGHSH, LQKENI. Trimming stripped 3 bases from V and 4 bases from J, with 15 bases between. The CDR3 is 15 amino acids.

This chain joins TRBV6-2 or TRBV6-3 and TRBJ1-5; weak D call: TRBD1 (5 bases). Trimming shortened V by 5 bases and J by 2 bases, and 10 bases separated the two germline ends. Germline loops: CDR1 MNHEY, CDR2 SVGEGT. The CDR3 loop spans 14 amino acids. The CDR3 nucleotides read TGTGCCAGCAGTCAGCCGGGGCGCAATCAGCCCCAGCATTTT. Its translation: CASSQPGRNQPQHF.

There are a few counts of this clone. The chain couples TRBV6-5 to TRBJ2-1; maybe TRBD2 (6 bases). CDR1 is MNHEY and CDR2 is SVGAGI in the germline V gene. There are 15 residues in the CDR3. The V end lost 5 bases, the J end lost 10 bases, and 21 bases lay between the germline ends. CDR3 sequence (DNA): TGTGCCAGCAGTCTCGGGGGTGGTGTTGTTCGGGAGCAGTTCTTC. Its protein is CASSLGGGVVREQFF.

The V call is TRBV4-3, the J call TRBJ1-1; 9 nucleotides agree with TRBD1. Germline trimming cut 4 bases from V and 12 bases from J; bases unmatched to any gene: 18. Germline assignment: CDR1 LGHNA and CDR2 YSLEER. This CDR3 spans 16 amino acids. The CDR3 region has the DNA TGCGCCAGCAGCCTTCTGGGGGTAAGGACAGGGGTGGCGCCTTTCTTT. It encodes CASSLLGVRTGVAPFF.

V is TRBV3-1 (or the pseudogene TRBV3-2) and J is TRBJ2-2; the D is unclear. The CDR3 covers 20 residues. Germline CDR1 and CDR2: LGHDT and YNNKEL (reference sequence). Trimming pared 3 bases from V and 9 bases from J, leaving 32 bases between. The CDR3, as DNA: TGTGCCAGCAGCCACCCCTTAGTATCTCTTTATAGCAATTCTATCCGGGAGCTGTTTTTT. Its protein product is CASSHPLVSLYSNSIRELFF.

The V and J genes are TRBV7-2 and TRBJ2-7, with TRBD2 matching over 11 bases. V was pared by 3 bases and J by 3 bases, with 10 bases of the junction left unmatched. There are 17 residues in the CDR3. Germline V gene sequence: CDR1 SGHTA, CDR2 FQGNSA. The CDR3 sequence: CASSFLETSGSNYEQYF. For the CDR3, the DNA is TGTGCCAGCAGCTTCTTGGAAACTAGCGGGAGTAACTACGAGCAGTACTTC.

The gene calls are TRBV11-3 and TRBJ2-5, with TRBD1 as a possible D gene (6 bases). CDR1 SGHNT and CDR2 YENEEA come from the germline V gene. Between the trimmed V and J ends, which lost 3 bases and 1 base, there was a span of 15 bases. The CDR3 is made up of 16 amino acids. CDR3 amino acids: CASSLGQGGSQETQYF. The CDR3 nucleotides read TGTGCCAGCAGCTTGGGACAAGGCGGCTCCCAAGAGACCCAGTACTTC.

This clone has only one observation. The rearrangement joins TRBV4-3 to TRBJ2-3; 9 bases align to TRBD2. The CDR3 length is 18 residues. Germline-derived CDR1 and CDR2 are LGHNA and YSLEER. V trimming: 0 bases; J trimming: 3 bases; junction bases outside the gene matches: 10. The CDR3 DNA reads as TGCGCCAGCAGCCAAGATGGGTGGGCTAGCGGGGTGACAGATACGCAGTATTTT. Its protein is CASSQDGWASGVTDTQYF.

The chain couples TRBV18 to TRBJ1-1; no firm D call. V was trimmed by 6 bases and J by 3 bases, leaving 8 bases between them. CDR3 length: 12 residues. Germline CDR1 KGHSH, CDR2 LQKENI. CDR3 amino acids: CASSPRDTEAFF. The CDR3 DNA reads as TGTGCCAGCTCGCCTCGGGACACTGAAGCTTTCTTT.

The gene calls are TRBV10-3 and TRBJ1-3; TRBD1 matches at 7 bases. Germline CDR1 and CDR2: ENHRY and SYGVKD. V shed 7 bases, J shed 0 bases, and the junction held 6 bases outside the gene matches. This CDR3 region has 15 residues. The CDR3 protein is CAIKTGTDSGNTIYF. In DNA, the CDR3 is TGTGCCATCAAAACCGGGACAGACTCTGGAAACACCATATATTTT.

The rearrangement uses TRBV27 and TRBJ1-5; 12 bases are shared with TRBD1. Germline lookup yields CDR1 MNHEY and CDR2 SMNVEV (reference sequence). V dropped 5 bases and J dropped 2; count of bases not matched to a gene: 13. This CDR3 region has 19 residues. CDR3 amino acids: CASSPDRDRGRVGNQPQHF. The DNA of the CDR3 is TGTGCCAGCAGTCCAGACCGGGACAGGGGGCGCGTCGGCAATCAGCCCCAGCATTTT.

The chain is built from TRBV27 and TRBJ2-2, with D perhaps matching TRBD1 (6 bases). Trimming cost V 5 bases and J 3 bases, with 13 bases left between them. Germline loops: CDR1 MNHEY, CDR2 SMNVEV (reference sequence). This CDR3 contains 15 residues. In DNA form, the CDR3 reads TGTGCCAGCAGTAAGACAGGCTGGGACACCGGGGAGCTGTTTTTT. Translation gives CASSKTGWDTGELFF.

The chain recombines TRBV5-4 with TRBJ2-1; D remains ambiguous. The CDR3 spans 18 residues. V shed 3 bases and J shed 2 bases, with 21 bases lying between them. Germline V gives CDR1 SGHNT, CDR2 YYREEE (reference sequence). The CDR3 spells CASSSHIIDMATYNEQFF. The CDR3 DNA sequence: TGTGCCAGCAGCTCCCATATAATAGACATGGCCACCTACAATGAGCAGTTCTTC. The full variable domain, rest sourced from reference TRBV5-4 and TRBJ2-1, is ETGVTQSPTHLIKTRGQQVTLRCSSQSGHNTVSWYQQALGQGPQFIFQYYREEENGRGNFPPRFSGLQFPNYSSELNVNALELDDSALYLCASSSHIIDMATYNEQFFGPGTRLTVL.

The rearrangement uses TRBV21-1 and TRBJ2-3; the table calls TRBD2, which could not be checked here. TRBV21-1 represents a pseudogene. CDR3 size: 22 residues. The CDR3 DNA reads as TGTGCCAGCAGCAAAGTAGCTCCGGGATTCCGACTTTCCGTCAAAATGACAGATACGCAGTATTTT. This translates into CASSKVAPGFRLSVKMTDTQYF.

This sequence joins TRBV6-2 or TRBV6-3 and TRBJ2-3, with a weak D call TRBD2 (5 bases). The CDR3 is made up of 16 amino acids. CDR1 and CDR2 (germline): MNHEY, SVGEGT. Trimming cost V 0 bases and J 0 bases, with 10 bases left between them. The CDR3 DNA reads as TGTGCCAGCAGTTACTCCGGACTGTCTAGCACAGATACGCAGTATTTT. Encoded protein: CASSYSGLSSTDTQYF.